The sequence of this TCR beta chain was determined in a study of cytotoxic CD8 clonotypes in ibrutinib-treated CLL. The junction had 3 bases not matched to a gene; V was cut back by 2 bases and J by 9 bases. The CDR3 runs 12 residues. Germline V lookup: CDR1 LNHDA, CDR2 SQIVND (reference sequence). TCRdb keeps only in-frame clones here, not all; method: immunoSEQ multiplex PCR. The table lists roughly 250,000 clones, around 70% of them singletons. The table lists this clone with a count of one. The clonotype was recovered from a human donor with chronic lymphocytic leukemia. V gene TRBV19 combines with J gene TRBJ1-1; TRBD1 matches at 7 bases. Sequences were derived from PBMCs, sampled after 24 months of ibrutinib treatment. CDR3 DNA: TGTGCCAGTAGTATAAGGGGACAGCAAGCTTTCTTT. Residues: CASSIRGQQAFF.